These T cell receptor beta chains were read from a single sample in a study of control samples from healthy donors and cancer patients. Libraries were prepared by immunoSEQ multiplex PCR; TCRdb keeps only in-frame clonotypes and omits some of them. Seen here are approximately 140,000 clones, roughly nine tenths observed once, and the top ten hold 8.7%. The source material was blood. These receptors originate from a woman aged 25-40 years in good health. CDR3s include the opening cysteine and the closing phenylalanine or tryptophan. D genes are given only for firm matches. Clone size is not always given. Where it is, it says once, few, many or a class for expanded clones.

j_call	cdr3_length	d_call	v_call	clone_size	cdr3_nt	cdr3_aa
TRBJ2-7	14	.	TRBV28	.	TGTGCCAGCAGTTTGCCCTCCACAACCCGCGAGCAGTACTTC	CASSLPSTTREQYF
TRBJ2-7	13	TRBD2	TRBV11-2	few	TGTGCCAGCAGCCCCCGACTAGCGTACGAGCAGTACTTC	CASSPRLAYEQYF
TRBJ1-5	15	.	TRBV25-1	.	TGTGCCAGCAGTGAAGGGTTCCAAAGCAATCAGCCCCAGCATTTT	CASSEGFQSNQPQHF
TRBJ1-1	13	.	TRBV5-6	.	TGTGCCAGCAGTTACTGGGAGAGGACTGAAGCTTTCTTT	CASSYWERTEAFF
TRBJ1-1	14	.	TRBV5-6	once	TGTGCCAGCAGCTTGCCCAGGGGGAACACTGAAGCTTTCTTT	CASSLPRGNTEAFF
TRBJ1-2	14	TRBD1	TRBV29-1	.	TGCAGCGTTGGAGACCTGACAGGGTACGGTGGCTACACCTTC	CSVGDLTGYGGYTF
TRBJ2-3	17	TRBD2	TRBV24-1	.	TGTGCCACCAGTGGGGCTAGCGGGAGCCCGAGCACAGATACGCAGTATTTT	CATSGASGSPSTDTQYF
TRBJ2-7	15	TRBD1	TRBV29-1	.	TGCAGCGTCAAAGCAGGACAGGGGGCCCCCTACGAGCAGTACTTC	CSVKAGQGAPYEQYF
TRBJ2-3	14	TRBD1	TRBV6-5	.	TGTGCCAGCAAGGAGGACAGGGGATCAGATACGCAGTATTTT	CASKEDRGSDTQYF
TRBJ2-6	17	.	TRBV23-1	few	TGCGCCAGCAGTCGCTGGGGCTCCCATTCTGGGGCCAACGTCCTGACTTTC	CASSRWGSHSGANVLTF
TRBJ1-5	13	.	TRBV20-1	few	TGCAGTGCTAGTAAGGGGCGCGATCAGCCCCAGCATTTT	CSASKGRDQPQHF
TRBJ1-1	13	TRBD1	TRBV6-4	.	TGTGCCAGCAGTGACTCACAGGGGTCGGTAGCTTTCTTT	CASSDSQGSVAFF
TRBJ1-4	16	.	TRBV28	.	TGTGCCAGCAGTTTAAAAGAGGGGGGCTTGAGGGAAAAACTGTTTTTT	CASSLKEGGLREKLFF
TRBJ1-1	13	.	TRBV7-2	.	TGTGCCAGCAGCTTGGGACGGGGTTCTCAAGCTTTCTTT	CASSLGRGSQAFF
TRBJ2-7	14	.	TRBV6-5	.	TGTGCCAGCTGCCGGGACGGCCACTCCTACGAGCAGTACTTC	CASCRDGHSYEQYF
TRBJ2-7	13	.	TRBV11-2	.	TGTGCCAGCAGCCCGGACAACTCCTACGAGCAGTACTTC	CASSPDNSYEQYF
TRBJ1-5	13	.	TRBV28	.	TGTGCCACCCAGGGGTTCGGCAATCAGCCCCAGCATTTT	CATQGFGNQPQHF
TRBJ1-6	13	.	TRBV7-8	.	TGTGCCAGCAGCTGGAACAGGAATTCACCCCTCCACTTT	CASSWNRNSPLHF
TRBJ2-7	15	.	TRBV9	once	TGTGCCAGCAGCGCACAAGCGGGCGGGGCCTACGAGCAGTACTTC	CASSAQAGGAYEQYF
TRBJ2-3	13	.	TRBV15	once	TGTGCCACCGACCGGGGCGGCACAGATACGCAGTATTTT	CATDRGGTDTQYF
TRBJ2-7	15	.	TRBV9	.	TGTGCCAGCAGTTTCCGGCCCCAAGCCGTCTACGAGCAGTACTTC	CASSFRPQAVYEQYF
TRBJ2-2	16	TRBD1	TRBV29-1	.	TGCAGCGTTGAAACCCCTAAGACAGGGACCACCGGGGAGCTGTTTTTT	CSVETPKTGTTGELFF
TRBJ2-3	14	.	TRBV5-1	.	TGCGCCAGCACGAGGGACCCGACCACAGATACGCAGTATTTT	CASTRDPTTDTQYF
TRBJ1-1	16	TRBD1	TRBV9	.	TGTGCCAGCAGCGTAGCTGGGGGACAGGGGGGAACTGAAGCTTTCTTT	CASSVAGGQGGTEAFF
TRBJ1-4	14	.	TRBV30	.	TGTGCCTGGAACAGGGAACGGGTAAATGAAAAACTGTTTTTT	CAWNRERVNEKLFF
TRBJ1-4	16	.	TRBV4-1	.	TGCGCCAGCAGCCAAGATGGGACGGGAACTAATGAAAAACTGTTTTTT	CASSQDGTGTNEKLFF
TRBJ2-7	16	.	TRBV18	.	TGTGCCAGCTCACTTACGTGGGGGCTTGACGCCTACGAGCAGTACTTC	CASSLTWGLDAYEQYF
TRBJ2-1	16	.	TRBV5-1	.	TGCGCCAGCAGCTCCGGGTCTGGGACATATTACAATGAGCAGTTCTTC	CASSSGSGTYYNEQFF
TRBJ2-7	13	TRBD1	TRBV5-1	.	TGCGCCAGCAGCCTACTGACAGGGGGCGAGCAGTACTTC	CASSLLTGGEQYF
TRBJ2-2	14	.	TRBV6-4	.	TGTGCCAGCAGTGGTGCTAGCGACACCGGGGAGCTGTTTTTT	CASSGASDTGELFF
TRBJ1-1	14	.	TRBV3-1/TRBV3-2	once	TGTGCCAGCAGCCAAGATACACAGTTCCTTGAAGCTTTCTTT	CASSQDTQFLEAFF
TRBJ2-5	15	.	TRBV7-9	.	TGTGCCAGCAGCTTAGCGGGTAGCGGCCAAGAGACCCAGTACTTC	CASSLAGSGQETQYF
TRBJ2-7	14	TRBD2	TRBV3-1/TRBV3-2	.	TGTGCCAGCAGCCAAGAGGGCGGGGGCTACGAGCAGTACTTC	CASSQEGGGYEQYF
TRBJ1-1	12	.	TRBV11-2	.	TGTGCCAGCAGCTTAGTCCAGTCGGGAGCTTTCTTT	CASSLVQSGAFF
TRBJ1-5	14	.	TRBV27	.	TGTGCCAGCAGGACACAGGGAAGCAATCAGCCCCAGCATTTT	CASRTQGSNQPQHF
TRBJ1-3	15	.	TRBV7-8	.	TGTGCCAGCAGCTTAGTATGGCGATCTGGAAACACCATATATTTT	CASSLVWRSGNTIYF
TRBJ1-6	15	TRBD1	TRBV2	.	TGTGCCAGCAGCGTACAGGGGGCCGATAATTCACCCCTCCACTTT	CASSVQGADNSPLHF
TRBJ1-4	16	.	TRBV30	.	TGTGCCTGGAGTCCCCTCGGAGTCCCAACTAATGAAAAACTGTTTTTT	CAWSPLGVPTNEKLFF
TRBJ1-4	15	.	TRBV5-1	.	TGCGCCAGCAGCTCGCTAGGAGCCGGGGGTGAAAAACTGTTTTTT	CASSSLGAGGEKLFF
TRBJ1-2	16	.	TRBV7-2	.	TGTGCCAGCAGCTTAAGTGTAGGCGGGATAAACTATGGCTACACCTTC	CASSLSVGGINYGYTF
TRBJ2-1	16	TRBD2	TRBV3-1/TRBV3-2	.	TGTGCCAGCAGCCGGGCTAGCGGGAGCTCCTACAATGAGCAGTTCTTC	CASSRASGSSYNEQFF
TRBJ2-3	15	.	TRBV9	.	TGTGCCAGCAGCGTAGGAGTGGTCAGCACAGATACGCAGTATTTT	CASSVGVVSTDTQYF
TRBJ2-1	15	TRBD2	TRBV6-6	.	TGTGCCAGCAGCCGCCTAGCGGGACGTGACAATGAGCAGTTCTTC	CASSRLAGRDNEQFF
TRBJ1-3	13	.	TRBV5-1	.	TGCGCCAGCAGCTTGAGCTCTGGAAACACCATATATTTT	CASSLSSGNTIYF
TRBJ1-2	16	.	TRBV5-6	.	TGTGCCAGCAGCTTGGGACAATCAACAGCTAACTATGGCTACACCTTC	CASSLGQSTANYGYTF